This TCR beta chain originates from a study of blood T cell repertoires in COVID-19. Study information: Some COVID-19 samples were acute and others convalescent; all came from the United States, Italy and Spain. From T cells, B-cell-depleted T cells, or PBMCs came the material, which was cDNA or gDNA.

CDR3 length: 13 amino acids. Trimming stripped 4 bases from V and 6 bases from J, with 10 bases between. Germline V CDR1 and CDR2: WSHSY, SAAADI. As processed by the authors: Reference gene primer amplification gave nucleated cell count estimates. Only in-frame clones appear in the TCRdb table, and some are missing; sequencing was by immunoSEQ multiplex PCR. That table supplies the V and J calls and clone size; D and trimming were determined from the DNA. The sample shows some 80,000 clones, roughly 88% of them seen only once. This sequence joins TRBV10-2 and TRBJ1-5; tentatively, D is TRBD1 (5 bases). Sequenced material: peripheral blood. The source is a woman between 45 and 65 years old with acute or convalescent COVID-19. The CDR3 loop reads CASSVEGSQPQHF. The DNA for the CDR3 is TGCGCCAGCAGTGTGGAGGGGAGTCAGCCCCAGCATTTT.